The 20 T cell receptor beta chains presented below share a single source sample, sequenced in a study of CD8+CD57+ T cells in acquired aplastic anemia. By flow cytometry, patients selected for sequencing had shown an expansion of CD8+CD57+ cells. Genomic DNA constituted the template upon which TCR beta VDJ and CDR3 profiling was performed. TCRdb independently ran MiXCR on the reads; one entry per CDR3 protein. This sample carries 450,000 to 600,000 distinct CDR3 sequences, approximately 33% of them seen once, and the ten largest clones take 0.75% to 0.95%. What was sequenced was sorted CD4+, CD8+, or CD8+CD57+ T cells (not recorded which) from PBMCs. Source of these receptors: a human donor with aplastic anemia.

This clonotype has a single count. The chain has TRBV5-1 and TRBJ1-1; TRBD1 might be the D (5 bases). The CDR3 runs 16 residues. V lost 1 base to trimming and J lost 3 bases, with 16 bases between them. Germline V gene data show CDR1 as SGHRS and CDR2 as YFSETQ. The DNA of the CDR3 is TGCGCCAGCAGCTTGAGTGGGGGAGTCGAGCACACTGAAGCTTTCTTT. The encoded protein is CASSLSGGVEHTEAFF.

As DNA, the CDR3 is TGTGCCATCAGCTCTAGCGGGATCCCAGATACGCAGTATTTT. As protein: CAISSSGIPDTQYF. The chain carries TRBV10-3 and TRBJ2-3; 9 nucleotides align to TRBD2. Germline CDR1 and CDR2: ENHRY and SYGVKD. V gave up 6 bases and J gave up 4 bases; unmatched junction bases: 5. This CDR3 spans 14 amino acids.

The chain employs TRBV20-1 and TRBJ2-1, with 9 bases aligning to TRBD2. The CDR3 is 15 amino acids. V lost 2 bases and J lost 6; bases outside the gene matches: 8. Germline values: CDR1 DFQATT, CDR2 SNEGSKA (reference sequence). The DNA for the CDR3 is TGCAGTGCTAGACGTGGGGCGGGAGGGCCCAATGAGCAGTTCTTC. This translates into CSARRGAGGPNEQFF.

In regard to this clonotype: At one of its ends the junction is not consistent with the germline gene, which may arise from a read error. V usage is TRBV20-1 and J usage is TRBJ2-5; possibly TRBD1 for D (5 bases). The germline V gene has CDR1 DFQATT and CDR2 SNEGSKA (reference sequence). This CDR3 contains 14 residues. Here the CDR3 reads CSAREAGIQETQYF. CDR3 DNA sequence: TGCAGTGCTCGAGAGGCAGGGATTCAAGAGACCCAGTACTTC.

The rearrangement joins TRBV11-2 to TRBJ1-2; 9 bases align to TRBD1. The CDR3 runs 16 residues. Germline trimming cut 3 bases from V and 2 bases from J; bases unmatched to any gene: 7. The germline V gene encodes CDR1 SGHAT and CDR2 FQNNGV. CDR3 DNA sequence: TGTGCCAGCAGCTTTCTTGGGACAGGGAACAACTATGGCTACACCTTC. It is translated as CASSFLGTGNNYGYTF.

On this clonotype itself: One end of the junction is discordant with germline, which a read error may explain. V and J are TRBV10-3 and TRBJ1-2; maybe TRBD1 (6 bases). CDR3 length: 15 amino acids. CDR1 and CDR2 (germline): ENHRY, SYGVKD. CDR3 coding DNA: TGTGCCAGCAGTAAGACAGGCGTGTTTCGCTATGGCTACACCTTC. This codes for CASSKTGVFRYGYTF.

This clonotype was counted many times. CDR3 loop: CASIQGPGLGTEAFF. DNA of the CDR3: TGTGCCAGCATTCAAGGGCCAGGTCTGGGCACTGAAGCTTTCTTT. The chain employs TRBV2 and TRBJ1-1; D is uncertain. CDR1 SNHLY and CDR2 FYNNEI come from the germline V gene. V shed 7 bases and J shed 4 bases, with 19 bases lying between them. The CDR3 length is 15 residues.

The gene calls are TRBV7-9 and TRBJ1-2; no clear D. CDR1 and CDR2 (germline): SEHNR, FQNEAQ (reference sequence). Trimming removed 5 bases at V and 1 base at J, with 14 bases between. The CDR3 extends over 15 amino acids. This chain's CDR3 is CASSLRTGNNYGYTF. The CDR3 region has the DNA TGTGCCAGCAGCCTACGGACGGGGAATAACTATGGCTACACCTTC.

At least ten counts were recorded for this clonotype. The V call is TRBV7-9, the J call TRBJ2-1; D unclear. This CDR3 is built from 12 residues. Between the trimmed V and J ends, which lost 2 bases and 8 bases, there was a span of 7 bases. Looked up from germline, CDR1 is SEHNR and CDR2 is FQNEAQ (reference sequence). CDR3 nucleotide sequence: TGTGCCAGCAGCTTATCTTTCGATGAGCAGTTCTTC. Its protein is CASSLSFDEQFF.

The gene calls are TRBV10-2 and TRBJ1-5, with D perhaps TRBD1 (6 bases). Between the trimmed V and J ends, which lost 2 bases and 4 bases, there was a span of 12 bases. Germline V gene lookup returns CDR1 WSHSY and CDR2 SAAADI. The CDR3 totals 15 residues. CDR3 in amino acids: CASSESGGRNQPQHF. CDR3 coding DNA: TGCGCCAGCAGTGAGAGTGGGGGCCGTAATCAGCCCCAGCATTTT.

This clonotype was seen more than once but under ten times. The chain joins TRBV4-1 to TRBJ2-7; weak D call: TRBD1 (7 bases). The V gene's germline CDR1 is MGHRA and CDR2 YSYEKL. The CDR3 loop spans 16 amino acids. The V end was cut by 8 bases, the J end by 6 bases, with 26 bases between. The CDR3 spells CASGALSLQGRSEQYF. The CDR3 nucleotides read TGCGCCAGCGGCGCACTTTCGTTACAGGGGAGGTCCGAGCAGTACTTC.

V usage is TRBV29-1 and J usage is TRBJ1-1, with a tentative D call TRBD1 (6 bases). The V gene's germline CDR1 is SQVTM and CDR2 ANQGSEA. Trimming removed 7 bases from V and 4 bases from J, with 16 bases in between. The CDR3 is 13 residues long. The CDR3 DNA follows: TGCAGCGCCGAACGTGGGGGCGTCACTGAAGCTTTCTTT. Translation: CSAERGGVTEAFF.

This chain uses TRBV4-2 with TRBJ2-7; tentative D call: TRBD1 (6 bases). Trimming removed 2 bases from V and 0 bases from J, with 14 bases in between. The V gene's germline CDR1 is LGHNA and CDR2 YNFKEQ. This CDR3 has 16 residues. CDR3 amino acids: CASSQHPGQISYEQYF. Written as DNA, the CDR3 is TGTGCCAGCAGCCAACATCCCGGACAGATCTCCTACGAGCAGTACTTC.

This clonotype was seen only a few times. The V call is TRBV30, the J call TRBJ2-7; no reliable D call. The germline V gene has CDR1 GTSNPN and CDR2 SVGIG (reference sequence). V dropped 5 bases and J dropped 7 bases, with 12 bases sitting between them. This CDR3 comprises 11 residues. In DNA form, the CDR3 reads TGTGCCTGGGCCGACCGCCAGGAGCAGTACTTC. This encodes CAWADRQEQYF. The variable domain in full, with the rest retrieved from reference TRBV30 and TRBJ2-7, is SQTIHQWPATLVQPVGSPLSLECTVEGTSNPNLYWYRQAAGRGLQLLFYSVGIGQISSEVPQNLSASRPQDRQFILSSKKLLLSDSGFYLCAWADRQEQYFGPGTRLTVT.

This clonotype occurred a few times. The chain links TRBV24-1 to TRBJ2-1; 9 bases align to TRBD1. CDR1 and CDR2 (germline): KGHDR, SFDVKD. The CDR3 is made up of 14 amino acids. Trimming at V came to 9 bases and at J to 5 bases, leaving 7 bases not matched to a gene. This chain's CDR3 is CATQGQGMNNEQFF. The CDR3 DNA sequence: TGTGCCACCCAGGGACAGGGCATGAACAATGAGCAGTTCTTC.

V usage is TRBV9 and J usage is TRBJ1-1, with TRBD1 matching 7 bases. This CDR3 spans 15 amino acids. After removal of 3 bases from V and 5 bases from J, the junction contained 10 bases not matched to a gene. From germline, CDR1 is SGDLS and CDR2 YYNGEE. The CDR3 region is CASSELGRGKTEAFF. The CDR3 DNA reads TGTGCCAGCAGCGAACTCGGCAGGGGGAAGACTGAAGCTTTCTTT. Complete variable domain (other parts from reference TRBV9 and TRBJ1-1): DSGVTQTPKHLITATGQRVTLRCSPRSGDLSVYWYQQSLDQGLQFLIQYYNGEERAKGNILERFSAQQFPDLHSELNLSSLELGDSALYFCASSELGRGKTEAFFGQGTRLTVV.

The chain links TRBV2 to TRBJ2-2, with unresolved D. Trimming removed 7 bases from V and 4 bases from J, with 19 bases in between. CDR1 SNHLY and CDR2 FYNNEI come from the germline V gene. The CDR3 has 16 residues. The CDR3 here is CASTARLGYSTGELFF. CDR3 nucleotide sequence: TGTGCCAGCACCGCCCGTCTAGGGTACAGCACCGGGGAGCTGTTTTTT.

Comments on this clonotype: Possible read error: a much larger clone is one base away. The chain carries TRBV9 and TRBJ1-1; D is unclear. Trimming left V 0 bases short and J 4 bases short, with 7 bases between. This CDR3 contains 13 residues. CDR1 SGDLS and CDR2 YYNGEE come from the germline V gene. CDR3 DNA: TGTGCCAGCAGCGTAGAGTGGAGCACTGAAGCTTTCTTT. Translation gives CASSVEWSTEAFF.

The table lists this clonotype with many counts. V gene TRBV20-1 combines with J gene TRBJ1-1; the D is unclear. Trimming left V 2 bases short and J 2 bases short, with 9 bases between. Germline CDR1 and CDR2: DFQATT and SNEGSKA (reference sequence). The CDR3 spans 13 residues. This CDR3 reads CSARRPANTEAFF. DNA of the CDR3: TGCAGTGCTAGACGGCCAGCAAACACTGAAGCTTTCTTT.

This clonotype was seen at least ten times. The chain employs TRBV20-1 and TRBJ2-7, with 7 bases lining up with TRBD1. CDR1 is DFQATT, CDR2 SNEGSKA, per germline (reference sequence). The V gene end was trimmed by 6 bases and the J gene end by 2 bases; junction bases not matched to a gene: 7. This CDR3 region has 13 residues. CDR3 amino acids: CSALIQGAYEQYF. In DNA, the CDR3 is TGCAGTGCGTTAATCCAGGGGGCCTACGAGCAGTACTTC.